A few counts support the clone carrying this TCR beta chain. The CDR3 length is 15 residues. Germline V gene data show CDR1 as MNHEY and CDR2 as SVGAGI. J was trimmed by 6 bases and V by 5 bases; bases with no gene match: 9. This sample stems from a study of CD8+ T cells in alopecia areata. TCR sequencing used cDNA made by reverse transcription of extracted RNA. Here immunoSEQ multiplex PCR was the method, and the copy in TCRdb shows in-frame clones only, minus some. The data show approximately 200,000 clones, with 55% to 75% seen just once and 5.5% held by the top ten. The treatment here: oral pan-JAK inhibitor, 5-10 mg twice daily.

The chain combines TRBV6-5 with TRBJ2-1; TRBD2 matches at 8 bases. Sequencing was performed on CD4+ T cells sorted from blood, taken at week 24, from a patient treated with tofacitinib. This clonotype was sampled from a human donor with alopecia areata. DNA of the CDR3: TGTGCCAGCAGTCAATCGAGGGGACTAGTCAATGAGCAGTTCTTC. This gives the protein CASSQSRGLVNEQFF.